This TCR beta chain was sequenced in a study of blood T cell repertoires in COVID-19. The CDR3 runs 14 residues. V lost 0 bases to trimming and J lost 8 bases, with 12 bases between them. The germline gives CDR1 KGHDR, CDR2 SFDVKD. In the study's own analysis: Amplified reference gene primers provided the basis for estimating nucleated cell counts. TCRdb's copy holds only in-frame clones and misses some; the assay was immunoSEQ multiplex PCR. The DNA was the basis for D and trimming; V, J and clone size are from that table. The sample contains more than 150,000 clones, roughly 79% of which appear only once.

Material for sequencing was peripheral blood. The chain recombines TRBV24-1 with TRBJ1-2; possible D gene TRBD1, 5 bases. The TCR originated in a woman aged 80 or older with COVID-19, enrolled during active disease. The CDR3 here is CATSDLPAGGGYTF. CDR3 coding DNA: TGTGCCACCAGTGATTTGCCGGCCGGGGGGGGCTACACCTTC.